This T cell receptor (beta chain) was sequenced in a study of blood T cell repertoires in COVID-19. As for the study in general: T cells, B-cell-depleted T cells, or PBMCs provided the cDNA or gDNA that served as material.

Per the authors' pipeline: Scientists estimated how many nucleated cells there were by amplifying reference gene primers. The assay was immunoSEQ multiplex PCR, and TCRdb's table has in-frame clones only and misses some. The V and J calls and clone size are taken from that table; D and trimming were inferred from the DNA. This sample has approximately 470,000 clones, with 75% to 90% found just once. Germline assignment: CDR1 SGHDT and CDR2 YYEEEE. With V trimmed by 3 bases and J by 3 bases, 3 bases remained unmatched. This CDR3 comprises 14 residues. Sequenced sample: PBMCs or T cells enriched from blood (not recorded which). The chain has TRBV5-6 and TRBJ2-7, with TRBD2 identical over 10 bases. This clonotype was obtained from a woman between 18 and 30 years old who had recovered from COVID-19. The CDR3 DNA reads TGTGCCAGCAGCTCCCTAGCGGGGGTCTACGAGCAGTACTTC. This codes for CASSSLAGVYEQYF.